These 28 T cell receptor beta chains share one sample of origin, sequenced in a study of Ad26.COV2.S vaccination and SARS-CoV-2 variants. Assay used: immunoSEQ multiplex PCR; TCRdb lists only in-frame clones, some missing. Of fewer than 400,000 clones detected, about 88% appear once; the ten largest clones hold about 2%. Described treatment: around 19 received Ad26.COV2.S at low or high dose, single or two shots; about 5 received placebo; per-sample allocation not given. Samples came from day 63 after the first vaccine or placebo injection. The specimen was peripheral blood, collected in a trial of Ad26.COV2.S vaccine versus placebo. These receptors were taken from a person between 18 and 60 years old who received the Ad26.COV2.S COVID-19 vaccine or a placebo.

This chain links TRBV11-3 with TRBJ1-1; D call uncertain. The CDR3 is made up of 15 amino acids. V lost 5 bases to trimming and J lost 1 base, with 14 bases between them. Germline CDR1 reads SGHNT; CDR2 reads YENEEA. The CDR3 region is CASSPMVSENTEAFF. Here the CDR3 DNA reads TGTGCCAGCAGCCCCATGGTCTCCGAGAACACTGAAGCTTTCTTT. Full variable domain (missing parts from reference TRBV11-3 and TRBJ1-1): EAGVVQSPRYKIIEKKQPVAFWCNPISGHNTLYWYLQNLGQGPELLIRYENEEAVDDSQLPKDRFSAERLKGVDSTLKIQPAELGDSAVYLCASSPMVSENTEAFFGQGTRLTVV.

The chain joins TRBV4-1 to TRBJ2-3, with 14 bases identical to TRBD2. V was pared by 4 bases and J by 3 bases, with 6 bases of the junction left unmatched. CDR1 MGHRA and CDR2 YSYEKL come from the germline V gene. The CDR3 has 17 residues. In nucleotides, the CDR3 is TGCGCCAGCAGCCGGGGGGGACTAGCGGGAGTTACAGATACGCAGTATTTT. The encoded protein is CASSRGGLAGVTDTQYF.

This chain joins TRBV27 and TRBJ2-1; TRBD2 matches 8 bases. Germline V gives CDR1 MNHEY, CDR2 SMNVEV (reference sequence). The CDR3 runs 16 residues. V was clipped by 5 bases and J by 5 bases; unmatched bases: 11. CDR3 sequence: CASSGSREGRDNEQFF. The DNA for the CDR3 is TGTGCCAGCAGTGGCTCCCGGGAGGGCCGCGACAATGAGCAGTTCTTC.

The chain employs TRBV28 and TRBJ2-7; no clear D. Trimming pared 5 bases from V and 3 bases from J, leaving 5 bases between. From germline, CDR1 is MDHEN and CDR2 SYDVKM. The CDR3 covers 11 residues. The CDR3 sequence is CASSEGYEQYF. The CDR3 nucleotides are TGTGCCAGCAGTGAAGGCTACGAGCAGTACTTC.

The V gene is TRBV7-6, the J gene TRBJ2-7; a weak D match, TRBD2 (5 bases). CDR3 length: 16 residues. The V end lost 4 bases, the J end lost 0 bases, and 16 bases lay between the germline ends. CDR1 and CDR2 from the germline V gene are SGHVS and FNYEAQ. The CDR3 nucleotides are TGTGCCAGCAGCTCCTCGACGGGGATTCTCTCCTACGAGCAGTACTTC. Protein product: CASSSSTGILSYEQYF.

DNA for the CDR3: TGTGCCAGCAGCTTAGGAGCGGGAGGGCCCTACGAGCAGTACTTC. Translating gives CASSLGAGGPYEQYF. V usage is TRBV7-8 and J usage is TRBJ2-7; TRBD2 agrees at 10 bases. The J segment lost 2 bases and the V segment lost 1 base, leaving 2 bases of the junction unmatched. The CDR3 spans 15 residues. Germline V lookup: CDR1 SGHVS, CDR2 FQNEAQ.

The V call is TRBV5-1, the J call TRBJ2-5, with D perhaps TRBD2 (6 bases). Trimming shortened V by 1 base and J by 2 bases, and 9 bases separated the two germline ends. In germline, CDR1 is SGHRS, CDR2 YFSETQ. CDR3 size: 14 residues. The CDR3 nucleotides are TGCGCCAGCAGCTTGTGGGGGGAGCAAGAGACCCAGTACTTC. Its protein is CASSLWGEQETQYF.

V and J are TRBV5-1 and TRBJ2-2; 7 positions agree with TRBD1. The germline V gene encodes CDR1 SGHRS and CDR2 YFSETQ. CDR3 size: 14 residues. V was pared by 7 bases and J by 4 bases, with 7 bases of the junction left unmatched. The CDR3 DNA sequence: TGCGCCAGCCAGACAGGGAAAGTCACCGGGGAGCTGTTTTTT. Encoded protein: CASQTGKVTGELFF.

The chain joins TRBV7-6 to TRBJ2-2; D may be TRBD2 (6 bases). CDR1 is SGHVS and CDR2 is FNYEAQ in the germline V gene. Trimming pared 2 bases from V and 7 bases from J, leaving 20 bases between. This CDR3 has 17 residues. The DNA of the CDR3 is TGTGCCAGCAGCTTATATCCGTCCGGGACTGTGTACGGGGAGCTGTTTTTT. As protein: CASSLYPSGTVYGELFF. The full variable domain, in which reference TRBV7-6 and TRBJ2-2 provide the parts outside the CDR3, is GAGVSQSPRYKVTKRGQDVALRCDPISGHVSLYWYRQALGQGPEFLTYFNYEAQQDKSGLPNDRFSAERPEGSISTLTIQRTEQRDSAMYRCASSLYPSGTVYGELFFGEGSRLTVL.

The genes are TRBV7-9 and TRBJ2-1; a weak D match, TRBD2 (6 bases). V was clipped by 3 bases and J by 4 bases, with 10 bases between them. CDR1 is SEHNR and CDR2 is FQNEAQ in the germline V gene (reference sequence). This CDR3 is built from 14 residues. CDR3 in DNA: TGTGCCAGCAGCTTGGGGGGTATGTACAATGAGCAGTTCTTC. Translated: CASSLGGMYNEQFF.

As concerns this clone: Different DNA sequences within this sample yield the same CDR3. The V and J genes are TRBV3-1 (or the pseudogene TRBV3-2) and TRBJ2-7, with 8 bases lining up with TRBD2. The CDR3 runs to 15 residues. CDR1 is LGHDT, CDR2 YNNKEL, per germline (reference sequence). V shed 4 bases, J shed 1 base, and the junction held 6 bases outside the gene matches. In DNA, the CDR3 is TGTGCCAGCAGCCCTGGGGCGGGGGGTTCCTACGAGCAGTACTTC. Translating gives CASSPGAGGSYEQYF.

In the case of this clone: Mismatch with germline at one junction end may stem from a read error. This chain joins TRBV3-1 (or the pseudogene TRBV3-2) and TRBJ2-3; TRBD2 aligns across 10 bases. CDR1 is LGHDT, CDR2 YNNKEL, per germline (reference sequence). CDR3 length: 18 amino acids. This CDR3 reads CAGSQDSGLATSTDTQYF. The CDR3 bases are TGTGCCGGCAGCCAAGATTCGGGACTAGCGACGAGCACAGATACGCAGTATTTT.

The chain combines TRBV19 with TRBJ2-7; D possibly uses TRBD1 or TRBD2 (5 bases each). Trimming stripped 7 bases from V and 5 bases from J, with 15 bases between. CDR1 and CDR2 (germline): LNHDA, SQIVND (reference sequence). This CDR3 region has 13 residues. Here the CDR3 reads CASTQGPLDEQYF. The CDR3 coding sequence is TGTGCCAGTACCCAGGGACCCCTTGACGAGCAGTACTTC. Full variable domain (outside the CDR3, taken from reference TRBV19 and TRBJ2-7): DGGITQSPKYLFRKEGQNVTLSCEQNLNHDAMYWYRQDPGQGLRLIYYSQIVNDFQKGDIAEGYSVSREKKESFPLTVTSAQKNPTAFYLCASTQGPLDEQYFGPGTRLTVT.

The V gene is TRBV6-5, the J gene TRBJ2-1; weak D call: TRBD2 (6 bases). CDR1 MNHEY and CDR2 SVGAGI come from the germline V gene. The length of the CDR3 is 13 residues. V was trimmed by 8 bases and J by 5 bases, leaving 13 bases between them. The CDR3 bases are TGTGCCAGCGGGACTTTCTCAAACAATGAGCAGTTCTTC. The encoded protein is CASGTFSNNEQFF.

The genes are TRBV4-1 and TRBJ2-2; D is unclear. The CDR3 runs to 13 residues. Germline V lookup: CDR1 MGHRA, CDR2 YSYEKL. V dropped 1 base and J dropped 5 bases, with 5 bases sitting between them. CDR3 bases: TGCGCCAGCAGCCAAGCTCGGACCGGGGAGCTGTTTTTT. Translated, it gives CASSQARTGELFF.

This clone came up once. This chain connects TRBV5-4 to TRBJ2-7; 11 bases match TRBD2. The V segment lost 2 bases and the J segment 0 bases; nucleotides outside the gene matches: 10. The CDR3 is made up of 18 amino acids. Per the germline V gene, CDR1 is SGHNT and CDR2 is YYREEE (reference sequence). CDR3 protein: CASSFSGLAGSSSYEQYF. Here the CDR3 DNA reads TGTGCCAGCAGCTTCTCCGGACTAGCGGGTTCAAGCTCCTACGAGCAGTACTTC.

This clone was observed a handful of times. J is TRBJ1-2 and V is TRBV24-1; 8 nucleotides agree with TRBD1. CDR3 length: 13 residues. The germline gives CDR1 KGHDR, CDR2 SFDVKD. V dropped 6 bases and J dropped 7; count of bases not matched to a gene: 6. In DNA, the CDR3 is TGTGCCACCAGTCAGGGGGCAGGGGGTGGCTACACCTTC. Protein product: CATSQGAGGGYTF.

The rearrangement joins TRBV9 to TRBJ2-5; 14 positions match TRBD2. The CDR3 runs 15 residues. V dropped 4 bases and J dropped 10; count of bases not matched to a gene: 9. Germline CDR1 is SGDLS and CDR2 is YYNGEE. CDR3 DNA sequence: TGTGCCAGCAGCCCCACCGGGACTAGCGGGAGACACCAGTACTTC. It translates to CASSPTGTSGRHQYF.

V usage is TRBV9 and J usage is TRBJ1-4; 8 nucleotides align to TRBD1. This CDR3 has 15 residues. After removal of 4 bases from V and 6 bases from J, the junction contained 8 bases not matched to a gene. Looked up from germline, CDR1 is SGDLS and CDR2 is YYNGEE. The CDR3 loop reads CASSYTGQGDEKLFF. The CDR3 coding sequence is TGTGCCAGCAGCTATACCGGACAGGGAGATGAAAAACTGTTTTTT. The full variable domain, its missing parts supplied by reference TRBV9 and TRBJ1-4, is DSGVTQTPKHLITATGQRVTLRCSPRSGDLSVYWYQQSLDQGLQFLIQYYNGEERAKGNILERFSAQQFPDLHSELNLSSLELGDSALYFCASSYTGQGDEKLFFGSGTQLSVL.

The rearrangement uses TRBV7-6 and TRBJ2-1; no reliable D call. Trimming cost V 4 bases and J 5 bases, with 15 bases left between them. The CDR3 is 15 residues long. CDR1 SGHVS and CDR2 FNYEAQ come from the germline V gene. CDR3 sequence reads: CASSSDGSRHNEQFF. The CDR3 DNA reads TGTGCCAGCAGCTCGGACGGATCCCGACACAATGAGCAGTTCTTC.

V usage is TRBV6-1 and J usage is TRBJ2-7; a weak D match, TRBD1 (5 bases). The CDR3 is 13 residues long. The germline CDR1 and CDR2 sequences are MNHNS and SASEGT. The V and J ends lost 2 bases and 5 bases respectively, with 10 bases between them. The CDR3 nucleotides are TGTGCCAGCAGTGAAAGGCAGGGCCACGAGCAGTACTTC. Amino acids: CASSERQGHEQYF.

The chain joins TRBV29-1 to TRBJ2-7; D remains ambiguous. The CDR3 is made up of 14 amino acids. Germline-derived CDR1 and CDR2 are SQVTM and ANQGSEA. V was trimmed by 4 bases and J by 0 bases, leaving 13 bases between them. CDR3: CSVVSSPRSYEQYF. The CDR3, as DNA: TGCAGCGTTGTAAGCAGTCCTCGCTCCTACGAGCAGTACTTC.

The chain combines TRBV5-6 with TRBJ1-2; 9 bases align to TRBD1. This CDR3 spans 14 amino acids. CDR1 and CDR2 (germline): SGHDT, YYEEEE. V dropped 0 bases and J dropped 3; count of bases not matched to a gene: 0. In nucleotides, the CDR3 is TGTGCCAGCAGCTTGGGGGACAGGGACTATGGCTACACCTTC. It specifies CASSLGDRDYGYTF.

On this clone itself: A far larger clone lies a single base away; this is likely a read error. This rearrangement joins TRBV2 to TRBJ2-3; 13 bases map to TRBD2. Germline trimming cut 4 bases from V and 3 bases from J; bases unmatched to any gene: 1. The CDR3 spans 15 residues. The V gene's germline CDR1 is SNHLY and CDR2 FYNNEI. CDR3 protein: CASSGTSGRTDTQYF. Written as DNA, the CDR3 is TGTGCCAGCAGTGGGACTAGCGGGAGAACAGATACGCAGTATTTT.

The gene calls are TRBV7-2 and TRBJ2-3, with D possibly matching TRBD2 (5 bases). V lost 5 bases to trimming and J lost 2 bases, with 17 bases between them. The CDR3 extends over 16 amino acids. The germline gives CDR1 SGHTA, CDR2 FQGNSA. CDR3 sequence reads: CASSPRARLSTDTQYF. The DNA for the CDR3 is TGTGCCAGCAGCCCCAGAGCGAGACTATCCACAGATACGCAGTATTTT.

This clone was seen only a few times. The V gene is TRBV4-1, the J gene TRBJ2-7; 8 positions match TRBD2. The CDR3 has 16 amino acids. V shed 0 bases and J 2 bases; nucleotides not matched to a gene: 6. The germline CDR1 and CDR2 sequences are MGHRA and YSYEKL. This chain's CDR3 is CASSQDGRAGAYEQYF. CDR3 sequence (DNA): TGCGCCAGCAGCCAAGATGGTCGAGCGGGGGCCTACGAGCAGTACTTC.

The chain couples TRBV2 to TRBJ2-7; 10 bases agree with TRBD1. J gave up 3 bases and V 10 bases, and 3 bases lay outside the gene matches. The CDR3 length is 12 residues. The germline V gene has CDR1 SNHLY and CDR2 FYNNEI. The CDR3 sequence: CAIRTGGYEQYF. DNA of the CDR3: TGTGCCATCCGGACAGGGGGCTACGAGCAGTACTTC.

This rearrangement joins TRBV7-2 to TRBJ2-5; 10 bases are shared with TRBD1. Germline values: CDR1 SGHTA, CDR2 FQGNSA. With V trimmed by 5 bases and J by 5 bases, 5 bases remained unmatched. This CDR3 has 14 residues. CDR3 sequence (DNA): TGTGCCAGCAGCCGGGACAGGGGCTGGGAGACCCAGTACTTC. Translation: CASSRDRGWETQYF.